This section outlines one T cell receptor (beta chain) sequence together with its context. Libraries were prepared by immunoSEQ multiplex PCR; TCRdb keeps only in-frame clonotypes and omits some of them. Of tens of thousands of clones in the sample, about 93% are singletons; the top ten hold around 1.4%. This sample is part of a study of T cell changes during pregnancy in multiple sclerosis. The CDR3 length is 15 residues. Germline CDR1 is SGHDT and CDR2 is YYEEEE. V lost 1 base and J lost 5; bases outside the gene matches: 7. The sample here was peripheral blood, taken in the third trimester of pregnancy. V is TRBV5-6 and J is TRBJ2-5; 8 bases are shared with TRBD1. This receptor was identified in a female donor in good health, enrolled as a control in a pregnancy study. CDR3 amino acids: CASSLSGTGSETQYF. In nucleotides, the CDR3 is TGTGCCAGCAGCTTGTCCGGGACAGGCTCCGAGACCCAGTACTTC.